This paragraph reports one T cell receptor beta chain. No cognate antigen has been identified for it. No clone much larger than this one lies a single base away; base qualities are absent. The junction shows trimming of 5 bases on V and 6 bases on J, plus 8 bases between the germline ends. The germline V gene (reference sequence) specifies MNHEY as CDR1 and SMNVEV as CDR2. The CDR3 measures 11 amino acids from cysteine to phenylalanine. Kept here is only the CDR3 DNA, which spans 33 bases and is read in frame from base 1. This record belongs to a study of control samples from healthy donors and cancer patients (TCRdb year 2020). Library prep was done by the immunoSEQ multiplex PCR assay. Sourced from immuneACCESS, this table was stored by TCRdb with only in-frame sequences that have V and J called. A share of the clones is absent; for the studies checked, an unresolved V gene accounts for under half, and the remainder has no known explanation. The sample contains 61,000 or so clones, nearly 90% of them found a single time. The ten most abundant clones make up around 5.9% of the sample.

The chain is made from TRBV27 and TRBJ2-7, with the D segment identity uncertain. The source of this sequence is a man in his sixties with colorectal cancer. The sample consisted of PBMCs. The bases read TGTGCCAGCAGTAATTTCGGCGAGCAGTACTTC. Translated, this is CASSNFGEQYF.